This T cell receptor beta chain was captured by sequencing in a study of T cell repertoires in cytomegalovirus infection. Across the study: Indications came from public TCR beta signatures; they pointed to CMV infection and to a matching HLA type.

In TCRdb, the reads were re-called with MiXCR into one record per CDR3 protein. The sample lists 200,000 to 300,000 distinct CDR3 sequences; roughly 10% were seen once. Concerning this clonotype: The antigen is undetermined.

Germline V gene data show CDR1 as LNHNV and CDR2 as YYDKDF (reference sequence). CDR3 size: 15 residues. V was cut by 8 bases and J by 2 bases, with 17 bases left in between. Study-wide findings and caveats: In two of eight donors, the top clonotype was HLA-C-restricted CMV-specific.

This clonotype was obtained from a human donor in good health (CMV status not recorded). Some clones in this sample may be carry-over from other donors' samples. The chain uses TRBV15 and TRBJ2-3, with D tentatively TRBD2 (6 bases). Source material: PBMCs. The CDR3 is CATARTSPNTDTQYF. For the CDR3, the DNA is TGTGCCACCGCGAGAACTAGCCCTAACACAGATACGCAGTATTTT.